This T cell receptor (beta chain) was profiled in a study of T cell responses to AZD1222 COVID-19 vaccine. TCRdb's table, derived via immunoSEQ multiplex PCR, lists solely in-frame clones and lacks some. This sample yields 200,000 to 300,000 clones, of which roughly 93% are seen a single time; less than 0.6% belongs to the top ten. Germline V CDR1 and CDR2: SGHDT, YYEEEE. This CDR3 has 11 residues. V lost 4 bases, J lost 7 bases, and 8 bases lay in between. Study-wide results and limits: Elevations in Spike-specific TCR breadth and depth followed administration of two AZD1222 doses. A mostly white British donor set with more females was recruited, and clonal diversity was possibly underestimated. Baseline serostatus was positive in only a handful of AZD1222 recipients.

A note on this clone: The antigen remains unidentified.

Sequences were derived from peripheral blood, sampled on day 0 of AZD1222 vaccination. This sequence was found in an adult in good health. The chain is built from TRBV5-6 and TRBJ2-5; D gene unclear. The CDR3 reads CASSAGRTQYF. The CDR3 DNA reads as TGTGCCAGCAGCGCAGGCCGGACCCAGTACTTC.